This TCR beta chain was recovered during a study of OX40 agonist ivuxolimab in advanced cancers. This table comes from immunoSEQ multiplex PCR, and its TCRdb copy is limited to in-frame clones, with some not included. The table records roughly 20,000 clones, about four fifths of them present only once. Baseline was the first blood sampling point, followed by cycle 4 day 1 and cycle 7 day 1. The CDR3 spans 14 residues. Findings and limits, study-wide: More expanded clones were seen, on average, in CD8+ T cells than in CD4+. Compared with others, partial responders at 0.1-3.0 mg/kg displayed clonal expansion among the lowest.

On this clone itself: Its antigen remains unidentified.

The TCR was taken from an adult with an advanced solid tumor such as melanoma, head and neck, liver or kidney cancer. The specimen comprised CD4+ or CD8+ T cells sorted from blood, sampled in a trial of the OX40 agonist ivuxolimab. The chain recombines TRBV21-1 with TRBJ2-5; TRBD1 was called by the table and not checked on the DNA. TRBV21-1 is labeled a pseudogene. The CDR3 region has the DNA TGTGCCAGCAGTCAGGACAGGGCGGCCACGGAGCTGTACTTC. Its protein is CASSQDRAATELYF.